This T cell receptor beta chain is drawn from a study of T cell changes during pregnancy in multiple sclerosis. The CDR3 contains 12 residues. V trimming: 5 bases; J trimming: 8 bases; junction bases outside the gene matches: 4. CDR1 and CDR2 from the germline V gene are MNHEY and SVGAGI. The data were produced by immunoSEQ multiplex PCR, yet TCRdb's version contains in-frame clones alone and is incomplete. The data show about 67,000 clones, approximately 90% seen once. This sample comprised peripheral blood, obtained after pregnancy. This TCR derives from a female donor with multiple sclerosis, enrolled in a pregnancy study. The chain is built from TRBV6-5 and TRBJ1-1, with 8 bases that match TRBD1. CDR3: CASSKGQGEAFF. Written as DNA, the CDR3 is TGTGCCAGCAGTAAAGGACAGGGAGAAGCTTTCTTT.